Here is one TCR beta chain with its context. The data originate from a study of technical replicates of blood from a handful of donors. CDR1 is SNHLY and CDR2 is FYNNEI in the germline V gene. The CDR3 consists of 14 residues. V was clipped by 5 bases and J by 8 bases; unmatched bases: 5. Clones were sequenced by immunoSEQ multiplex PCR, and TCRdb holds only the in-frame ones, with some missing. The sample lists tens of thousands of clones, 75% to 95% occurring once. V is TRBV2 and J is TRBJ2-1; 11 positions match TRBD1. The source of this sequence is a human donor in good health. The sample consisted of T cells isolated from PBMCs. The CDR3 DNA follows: TGTGCCAGCAGTTGGACAGGGGGCAAACATGAGCAGTTCTTC. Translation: CASSWTGGKHEQFF.